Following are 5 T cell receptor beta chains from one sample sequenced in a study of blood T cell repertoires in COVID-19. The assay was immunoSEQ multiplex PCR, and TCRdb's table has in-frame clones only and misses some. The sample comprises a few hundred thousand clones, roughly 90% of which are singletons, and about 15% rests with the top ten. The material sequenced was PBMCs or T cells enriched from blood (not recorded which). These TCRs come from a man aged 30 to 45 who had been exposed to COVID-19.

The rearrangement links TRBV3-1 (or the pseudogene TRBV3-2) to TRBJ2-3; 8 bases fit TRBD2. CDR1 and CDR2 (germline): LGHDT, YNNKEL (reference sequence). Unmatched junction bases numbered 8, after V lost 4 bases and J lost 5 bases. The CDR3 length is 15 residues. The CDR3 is CASSRVLAGGDTQYF. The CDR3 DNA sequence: TGTGCCAGCAGCCGGGTGTTGGCGGGGGGAGATACGCAGTATTTT.

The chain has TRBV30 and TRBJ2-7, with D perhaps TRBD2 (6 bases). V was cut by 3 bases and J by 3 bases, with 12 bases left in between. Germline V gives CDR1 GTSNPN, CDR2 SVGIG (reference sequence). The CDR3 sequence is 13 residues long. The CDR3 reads CAWREGQGYEQYF. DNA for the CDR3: TGTGCCTGGAGGGAGGGGCAGGGCTACGAGCAGTACTTC. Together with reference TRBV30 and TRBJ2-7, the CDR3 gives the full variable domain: SQTIHQWPATLVQPVGSPLSLECTVEGTSNPNLYWYRQAAGRGLQLLFYSVGIGQISSEVPQNLSASRPQDRQFILSSKKLLLSDSGFYLCAWREGQGYEQYFGPGTRLTVT.

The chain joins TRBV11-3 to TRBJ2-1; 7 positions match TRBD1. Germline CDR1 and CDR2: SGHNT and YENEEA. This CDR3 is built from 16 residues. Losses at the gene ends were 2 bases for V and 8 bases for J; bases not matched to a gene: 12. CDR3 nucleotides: TGTGCCAGCAGCTTAAAGCCGGGACAGAGATCTCATGAGCAGTTCTTC. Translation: CASSLKPGQRSHEQFF.

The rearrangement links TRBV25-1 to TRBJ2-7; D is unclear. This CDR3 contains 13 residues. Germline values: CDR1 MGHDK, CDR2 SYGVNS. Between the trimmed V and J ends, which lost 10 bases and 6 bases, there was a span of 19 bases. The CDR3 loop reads CATLGSFFGEQYF. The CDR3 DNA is TGTGCCACCTTGGGCAGCTTCTTCGGCGAGCAGTACTTC.

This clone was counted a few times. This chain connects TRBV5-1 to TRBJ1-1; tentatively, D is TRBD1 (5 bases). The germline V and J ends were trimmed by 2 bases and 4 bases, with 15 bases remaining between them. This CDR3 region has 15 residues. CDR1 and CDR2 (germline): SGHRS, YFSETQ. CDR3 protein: CASSFSRQLGTEAFF. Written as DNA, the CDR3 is TGCGCCAGCAGCTTTTCCCGACAGCTGGGCACTGAAGCTTTCTTT.